The clone carrying this TCR beta chain came up many times. Its target is not known. Trimming removed 3 bases at V and 6 bases at J, with 8 bases between. Germline assignment: CDR1 MGHDK and CDR2 SYGVNS. The CDR3 length is 12 residues. This specimen comes from a study of HIV-infected patients and healthy controls. Reverse transcription used about 500 ng RNA and constant-region primers for alpha and beta. Each of the alpha and beta chains got its own library through chain-specific third strand synthesis with indices. Each cDNA molecule was barcoded, and a single primer pair amplified each chain. Two random hexamers, added before amplification and joined, formed each molecule's 12-nucleotide barcode. TCRdb processed the 5' RACE reads anew with MiXCR; each CDR3 protein has one entry. The table lists roughly 9,100 distinct CDR3 sequences, under 6.5% of them singletons. The repertoire came from unfractionated whole blood and reflected all unsorted peripheral T cells. An approximately 2.4 ml peripheral blood sample was taken for RNA.

Findings and caveats of the study: Size-matching overweighted rare events from HIV-infected data when comparing patients with controls.

Sequencing was carried out using blood. V and J are TRBV25-1 and TRBJ1-2; D not resolved. The TCR originated in an adult in good health. The CDR3 DNA sequence: TGTGCCAGCAGTGAGGGTTTCGATGGCTACACCTTC. Its translation: CASSEGFDGYTF.